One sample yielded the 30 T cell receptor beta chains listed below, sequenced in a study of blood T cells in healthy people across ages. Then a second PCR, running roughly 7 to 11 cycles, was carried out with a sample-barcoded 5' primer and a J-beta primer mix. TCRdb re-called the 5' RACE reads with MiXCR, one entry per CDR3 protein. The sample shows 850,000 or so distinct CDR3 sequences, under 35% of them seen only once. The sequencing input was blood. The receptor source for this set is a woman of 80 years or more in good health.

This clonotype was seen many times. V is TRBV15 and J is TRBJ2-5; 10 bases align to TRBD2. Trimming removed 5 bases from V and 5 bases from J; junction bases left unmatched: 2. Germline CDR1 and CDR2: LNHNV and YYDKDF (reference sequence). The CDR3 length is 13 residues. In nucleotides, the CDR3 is TGTGCCACCAGCGAGGGACTAGCGGAGACCCAGTACTTC. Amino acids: CATSEGLAETQYF.

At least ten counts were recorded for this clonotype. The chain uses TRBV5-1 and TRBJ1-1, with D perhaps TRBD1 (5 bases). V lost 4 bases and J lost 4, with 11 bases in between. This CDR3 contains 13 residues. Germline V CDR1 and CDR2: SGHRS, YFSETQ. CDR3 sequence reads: CASSEGPVTEAFF. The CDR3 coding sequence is TGCGCCAGCAGCGAGGGACCCGTCACTGAAGCTTTCTTT.

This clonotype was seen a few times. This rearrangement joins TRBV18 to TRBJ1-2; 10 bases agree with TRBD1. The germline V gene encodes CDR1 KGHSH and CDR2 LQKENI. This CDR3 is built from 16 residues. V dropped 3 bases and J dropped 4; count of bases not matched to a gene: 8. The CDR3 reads CASSPLPGQGSYGYTF. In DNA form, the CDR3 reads TGTGCCAGCTCACCGCTCCCGGGACAGGGGAGCTATGGCTACACCTTC.

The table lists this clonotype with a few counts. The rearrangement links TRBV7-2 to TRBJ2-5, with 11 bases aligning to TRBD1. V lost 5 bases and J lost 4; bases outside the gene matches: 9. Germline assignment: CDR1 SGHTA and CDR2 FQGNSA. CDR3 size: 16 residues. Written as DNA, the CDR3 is TGTGCCAGCAGCCTGAGGACAGGGGGCATTGGAGAGACCCAGTACTTC. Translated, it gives CASSLRTGGIGETQYF.

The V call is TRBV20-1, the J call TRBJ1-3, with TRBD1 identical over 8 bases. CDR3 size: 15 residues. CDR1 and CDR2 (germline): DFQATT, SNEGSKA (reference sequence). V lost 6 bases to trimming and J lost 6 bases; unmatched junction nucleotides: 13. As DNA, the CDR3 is TGCAGTGCCGTCGACCCAAGACAGGGGATAAACACCATATATTTT. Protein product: CSAVDPRQGINTIYF.

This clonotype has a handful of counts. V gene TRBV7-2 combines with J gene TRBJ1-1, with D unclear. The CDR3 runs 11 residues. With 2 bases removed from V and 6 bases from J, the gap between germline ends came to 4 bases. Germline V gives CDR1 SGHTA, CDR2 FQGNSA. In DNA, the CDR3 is TGTGCCAGCAGCTTAATCGCTGAAGCTTTCTTT. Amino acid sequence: CASSLIAEAFF.

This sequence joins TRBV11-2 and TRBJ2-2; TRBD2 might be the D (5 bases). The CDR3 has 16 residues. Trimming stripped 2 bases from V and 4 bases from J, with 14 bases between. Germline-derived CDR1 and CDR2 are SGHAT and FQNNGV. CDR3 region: CASSLPLGVGTGELFF. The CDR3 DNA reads TGTGCCAGCAGCTTACCCCTCGGGGTGGGCACCGGGGAGCTGTTTTTT.

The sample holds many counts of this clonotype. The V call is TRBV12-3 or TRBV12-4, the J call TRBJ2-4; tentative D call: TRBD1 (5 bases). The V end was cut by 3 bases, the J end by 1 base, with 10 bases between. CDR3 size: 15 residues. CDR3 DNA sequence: TGTGCCAGCAGTTTGCAGGGATCGGCCAAAAACATTCAGTACTTC. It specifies CASSLQGSAKNIQYF.

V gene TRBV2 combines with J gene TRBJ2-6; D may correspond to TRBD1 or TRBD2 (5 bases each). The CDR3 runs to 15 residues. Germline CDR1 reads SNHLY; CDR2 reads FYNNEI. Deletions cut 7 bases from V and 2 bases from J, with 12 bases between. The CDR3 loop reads CASTQWGTGANVLTF. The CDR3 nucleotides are TGTGCCAGCACCCAATGGGGGACTGGGGCCAACGTCCTGACTTTC. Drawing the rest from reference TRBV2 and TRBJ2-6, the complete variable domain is EPEVTQTPSHQVTQMGQEVILRCVPISNHLYFYWYRQILGQKVEFLVSFYNNEISEKSEIFDDQFSVERPDGSNFTLKIRSTKLEDSAMYFCASTQWGTGANVLTFGAGSRLTVL.

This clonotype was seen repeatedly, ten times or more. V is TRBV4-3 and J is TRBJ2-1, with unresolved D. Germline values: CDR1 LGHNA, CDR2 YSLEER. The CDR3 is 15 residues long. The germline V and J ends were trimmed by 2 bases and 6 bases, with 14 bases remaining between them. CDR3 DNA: TGCGCCAGCAGCCAAATCGGTTCGGGTGTCAATGAGCAGTTCTTC. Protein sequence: CASSQIGSGVNEQFF.

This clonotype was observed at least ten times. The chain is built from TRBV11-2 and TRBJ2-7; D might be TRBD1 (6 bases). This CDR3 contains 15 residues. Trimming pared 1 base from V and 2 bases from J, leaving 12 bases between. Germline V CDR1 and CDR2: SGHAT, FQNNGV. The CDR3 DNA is TGTGCCAGCAGCTTAGCACAGGGCGCTGCCTACGAGCAGTACTTC. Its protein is CASSLAQGAAYEQYF.

CDR3 amino acids: CASSGTPPGYF. The CDR3 nucleotides read TGTGCCAGCAGTGGGACCCCACCTGGGTACTTC. The V call is TRBV28, the J call TRBJ2-4; D could derive from TRBD1 or TRBD2 (5 bases each). Deletions cut 5 bases from V and 15 bases from J, with 14 bases between. Germline values: CDR1 MDHEN, CDR2 SYDVKM. The CDR3 totals 11 residues.

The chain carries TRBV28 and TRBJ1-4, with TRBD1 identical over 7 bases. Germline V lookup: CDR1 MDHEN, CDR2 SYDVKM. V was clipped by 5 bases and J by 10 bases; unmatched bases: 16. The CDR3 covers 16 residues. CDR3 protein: CASSPIPQGVKGKLFF. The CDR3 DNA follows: TGTGCCAGCAGTCCAATCCCTCAGGGGGTGAAGGGAAAACTGTTTTTT.

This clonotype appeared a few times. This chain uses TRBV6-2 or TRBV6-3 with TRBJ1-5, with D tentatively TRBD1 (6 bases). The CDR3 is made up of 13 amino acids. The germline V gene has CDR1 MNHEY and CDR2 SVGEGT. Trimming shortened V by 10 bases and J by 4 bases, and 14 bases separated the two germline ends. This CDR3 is CATGQSANQPQHF. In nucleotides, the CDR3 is TGTGCCACCGGACAGTCAGCAAATCAGCCCCAGCATTTT.

This CDR3 is CASSSKAGKGQDEQFF. In DNA form, the CDR3 reads TGTGCCAGCAGCTCCAAGGCAGGGAAAGGACAGGATGAGCAGTTCTTC. The rearrangement uses TRBV7-2 and TRBJ2-1; TRBD1 aligns across 7 bases. The junction had 14 bases not matched to a gene; V was cut back by 4 bases and J by 8 bases. The CDR3 is made up of 16 amino acids. Per the germline V gene, CDR1 is SGHTA and CDR2 is FQGNSA.

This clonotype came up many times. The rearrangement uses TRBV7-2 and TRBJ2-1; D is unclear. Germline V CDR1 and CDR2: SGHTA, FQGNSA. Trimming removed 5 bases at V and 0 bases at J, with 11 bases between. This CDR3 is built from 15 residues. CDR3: CASSPTRASYNEQFF. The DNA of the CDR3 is TGTGCCAGCAGCCCAACTCGGGCCTCCTACAATGAGCAGTTCTTC.

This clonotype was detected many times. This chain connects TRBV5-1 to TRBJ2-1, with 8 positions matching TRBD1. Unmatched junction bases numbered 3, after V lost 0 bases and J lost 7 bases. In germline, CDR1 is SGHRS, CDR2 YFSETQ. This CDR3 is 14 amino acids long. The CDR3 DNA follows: TGCGCCAGCAGCTTGGGGACAGGGAGGAATGAGCAGTTCTTC. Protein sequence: CASSLGTGRNEQFF.

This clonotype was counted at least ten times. CDR3: CASSLRIGTDTQYF. CDR3 DNA sequence: TGTGCCAGCAGCCTAAGGATAGGCACAGATACGCAGTATTTT. The chain is built from TRBV4-2 and TRBJ2-3; no firm D call. Trimming removed 4 bases at V and 1 base at J, with 9 bases between. Germline assignment: CDR1 LGHNA and CDR2 YNFKEQ. The CDR3 loop spans 14 amino acids.

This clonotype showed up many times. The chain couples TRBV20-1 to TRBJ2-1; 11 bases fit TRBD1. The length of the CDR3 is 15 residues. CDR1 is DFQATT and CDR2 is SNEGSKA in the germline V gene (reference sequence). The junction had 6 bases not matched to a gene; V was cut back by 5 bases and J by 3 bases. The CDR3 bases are TGCAGTGCTTTGGACAGGGGGCAAAGCTACAATGAGCAGTTCTTC. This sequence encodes CSALDRGQSYNEQFF.

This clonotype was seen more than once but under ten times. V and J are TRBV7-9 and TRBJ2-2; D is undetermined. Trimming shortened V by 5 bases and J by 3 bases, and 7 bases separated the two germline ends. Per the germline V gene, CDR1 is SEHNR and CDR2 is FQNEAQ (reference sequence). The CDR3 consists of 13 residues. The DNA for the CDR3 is TGTGCCAGCAGCCACCTAGACACCGGGGAGCTGTTTTTT. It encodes CASSHLDTGELFF.

The CDR3 here is CASSQERWNEKLFF. As DNA, the CDR3 is TGTGCCAGCAGCCAAGAGAGATGGAATGAAAAACTGTTTTTT. V is TRBV14 and J is TRBJ1-4; D gene uncertain. The V gene's germline CDR1 is SGHDN and CDR2 FVKESK. The V end was cut by 0 bases, the J end by 5 bases, with 7 bases between. The CDR3 length is 14 residues.

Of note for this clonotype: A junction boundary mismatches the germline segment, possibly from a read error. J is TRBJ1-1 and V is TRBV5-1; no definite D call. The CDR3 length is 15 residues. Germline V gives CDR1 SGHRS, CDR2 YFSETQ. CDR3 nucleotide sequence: TGCGCCGGCAGCTTGTCTAGGGAGGCAAGGACTGAAGCTTTCTTT. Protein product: CAGSLSREARTEAFF.

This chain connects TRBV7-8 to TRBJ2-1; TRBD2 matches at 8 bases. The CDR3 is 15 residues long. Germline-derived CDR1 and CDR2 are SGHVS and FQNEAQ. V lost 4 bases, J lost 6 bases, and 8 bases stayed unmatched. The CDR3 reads CASSSLSGVINEQFF. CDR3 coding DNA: TGTGCCAGCAGCTCTCTTAGCGGGGTAATCAATGAGCAGTTCTTC.

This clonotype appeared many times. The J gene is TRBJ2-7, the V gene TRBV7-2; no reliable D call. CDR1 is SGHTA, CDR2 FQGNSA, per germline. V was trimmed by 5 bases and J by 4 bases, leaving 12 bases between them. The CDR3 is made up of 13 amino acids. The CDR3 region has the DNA TGTGCCAGCAGCCCACGCGGATGGTACGAGCAGTACTTC. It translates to CASSPRGWYEQYF.

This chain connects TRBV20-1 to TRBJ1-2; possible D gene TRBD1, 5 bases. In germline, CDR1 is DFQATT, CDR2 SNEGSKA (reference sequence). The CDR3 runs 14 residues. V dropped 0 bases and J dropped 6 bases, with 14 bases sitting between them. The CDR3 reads CSARDPRQGNGYTF. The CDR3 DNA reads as TGCAGTGCTAGAGATCCGCGGCAGGGTAATGGCTACACCTTC.

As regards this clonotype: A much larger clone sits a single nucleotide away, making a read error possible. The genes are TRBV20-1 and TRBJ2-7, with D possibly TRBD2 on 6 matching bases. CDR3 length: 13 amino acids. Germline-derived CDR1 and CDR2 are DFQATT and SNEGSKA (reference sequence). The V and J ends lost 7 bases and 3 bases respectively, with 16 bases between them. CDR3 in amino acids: CSVAARGIYEQYF. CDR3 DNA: TGCAGTGTGGCGGCGCGGGGAATCTACGAGCAGTACTTC.

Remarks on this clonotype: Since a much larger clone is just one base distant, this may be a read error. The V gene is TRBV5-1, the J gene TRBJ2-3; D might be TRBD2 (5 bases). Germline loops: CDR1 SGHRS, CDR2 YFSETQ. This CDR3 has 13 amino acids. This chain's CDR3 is CACSRKGGDTQYF. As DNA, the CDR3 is TGCGCCTGCAGCCGGAAAGGAGGAGATACGCAGTATTTT.

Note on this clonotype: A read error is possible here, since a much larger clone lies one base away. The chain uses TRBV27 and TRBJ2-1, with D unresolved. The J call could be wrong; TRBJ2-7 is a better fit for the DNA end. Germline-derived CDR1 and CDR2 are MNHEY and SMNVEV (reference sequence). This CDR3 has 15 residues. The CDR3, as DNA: TGTGCCAGCAGTTTATCGACGCGCGGCTACAATGAGCAGTACTTC. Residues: CASSLSTRGYNEQYF.

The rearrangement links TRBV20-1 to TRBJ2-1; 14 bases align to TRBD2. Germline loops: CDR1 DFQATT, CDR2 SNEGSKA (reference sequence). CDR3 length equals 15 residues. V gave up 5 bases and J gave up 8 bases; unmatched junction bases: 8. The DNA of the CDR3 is TGCAGTGCTCCGACTAGCGGGGGGGCTAAAGATGAGCAGTTCTTC. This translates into CSAPTSGGAKDEQFF.

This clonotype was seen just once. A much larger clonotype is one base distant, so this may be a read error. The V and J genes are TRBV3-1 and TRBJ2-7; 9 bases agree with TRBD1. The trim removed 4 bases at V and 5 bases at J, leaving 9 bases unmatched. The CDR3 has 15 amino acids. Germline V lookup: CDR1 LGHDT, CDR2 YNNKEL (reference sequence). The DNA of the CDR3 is TGTGCCAGCAGCCGCGTCGGGACAGGGACCGACGAGCAGTACTTC. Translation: CASSRVGTGTDEQYF.